These T cell receptor beta chains were read from a single sample in a study of blood T cell repertoires in COVID-19. Sequencing was performed with immunoSEQ multiplex PCR; in TCRdb, only in-frame clones are kept and a portion is missing. The sample holds around 280,000 clones, under 90% seen once. Sequences were obtained from peripheral blood. These receptors were obtained from a woman aged 30 to 39 with COVID-19, enrolled during active disease. Each CDR3 is given with its conserved first and last residue. A D gene is named only where the DNA matches it firmly. Expanded clones are given a class, and other clones once, few, many or no size at all.

size	V	J	D	CDR3	DNA
NA	TRBV6-5	TRBJ1-2	TRBD1	CASSTLNRGIIF	TGTGCCAGCAGCACCTTGAACAGGGGTATAATTTTC
NA	TRBV5-6	TRBJ2-7	NA	CASSLASPYEQYF	TGTGCCAGCAGCTTGGCGAGTCCCTACGAGCAGTACTTC
NA	TRBV5-6	TRBJ1-1	NA	CASSRKTGHTEAFF	TGTGCCAGCAGTCGTAAAACAGGGCACACTGAAGCTTTCTTT
NA	TRBV15	TRBJ2-5	TRBD1	CATSTTPTGVGETQYF	TGTGCCACCAGCACCACCCCGACAGGGGTTGGGGAGACCCAGTACTTC
once	TRBV5-1	TRBJ1-4	NA	CASSAQRGPSEKLFF	TGCGCCAGCAGCGCCCAAAGGGGCCCCAGTGAAAAACTGTTTTTT
NA	TRBV11-2	TRBJ2-7	TRBD1	CASSLAGSQGAYEQYF	TGTGCCAGCAGCTTAGCGGGTTCGCAGGGGGCGTACGAGCAGTACTTC
NA	TRBV7-9	TRBJ1-1	TRBD1	CASSWDRGIAEAFF	TGTGCCAGCAGCTGGGACAGGGGAATCGCTGAAGCTTTCTTT
few	TRBV19	TRBJ2-5	TRBD1	CASSKTGTAVETQYF	TGTGCCAGTAGTAAAACTGGGACAGCTGTTGAGACCCAGTACTTC
NA	TRBV7-9	TRBJ1-3	TRBD1	CASSLKRDRGPGNTIYF	TGTGCCAGCAGCTTAAAGCGGGACAGGGGGCCTGGAAACACCATATATTTT
once	TRBV2	TRBJ2-1	TRBD1	CASSEEGQGALNEQFF	TGTGCCAGCAGTGAAGAGGGACAGGGGGCCCTCAATGAGCAGTTCTTC
NA	TRBV11-2	TRBJ1-1	NA	CASSPDLGTEAFF	TGTGCCAGCAGCCCCGACTTGGGCACTGAAGCTTTCTTT
NA	TRBV29-1	TRBJ1-2	NA	CSVREGNGGYTF	TGCAGCGTGCGTGAGGGAAACGGGGGCTACACCTTC
once	TRBV7-8	TRBJ1-5	NA	CASSPTAIGNQPQHF	TGTGCCAGCAGCCCGACAGCAATCGGCAATCAGCCCCAGCATTTT
NA	TRBV5-4	TRBJ2-5	TRBD2	CASSLGLAGLETQYF	TGTGCCAGCAGCTTGGGACTAGCGGGGTTAGAGACCCAGTACTTC
NA	TRBV12-3/TRBV12-4	TRBJ1-5	TRBD1	CASSNRDSQPQHF	TGTGCCAGCAGCAACAGGGACAGTCAGCCCCAGCATTTT
NA	TRBV2	TRBJ2-2	TRBD2	CASSESRGAANTGELFF	TGTGCCAGCAGTGAATCGCGGGGGGCCGCGAACACCGGGGAGCTGTTTTTT
NA	TRBV5-5	TRBJ2-7	NA	CASSSYPGDEQYF	TGTGCCAGCAGCTCGTATCCGGGAGACGAGCAGTACTTC
NA	TRBV9	TRBJ2-1	NA	CASSVGVSSYNEQFF	TGTGCCAGCAGCGTCGGGGTAAGCTCCTACAATGAGCAGTTCTTC